The 10 T cell receptor beta chains presented below share a single source sample, sequenced in a study of cytotoxic CD8 clonotypes in ibrutinib-treated CLL. Profiled with immunoSEQ multiplex PCR; TCRdb holds only in-frame clones, not every one. The table shows about 140,000 clones, with under 95% occurring only once. The starting material was PBMCs, obtained after 12 months of ibrutinib treatment. The receptors originated from a human donor with chronic lymphocytic leukemia.

The V call is TRBV10-3, the J call TRBJ2-7; 7 bases match TRBD2. Germline CDR1 reads ENHRY; CDR2 reads SYGVKD. The CDR3 length is 16 residues. J gave up 0 bases and V 6 bases, and 11 bases lay outside the gene matches. The CDR3 loop reads CAISYTFSGISYEQYF. The CDR3 DNA sequence: TGTGCCATCAGCTATACTTTCAGCGGGATCTCCTACGAGCAGTACTTC.

CDR3 in DNA: TGTGCCAGCACACCCTACCTTTCCGGCTGGGGACAGACCCAGTACTTC. Translating gives CASTPYLSGWGQTQYF. The rearrangement uses TRBV9 and TRBJ2-5; the D call may be TRBD1 or TRBD2 (5 bases each). The CDR3 sequence is 16 residues long. Germline CDR1 SGDLS, CDR2 YYNGEE. V dropped 6 bases and J dropped 6 bases, with 24 bases sitting between them. The whole variable domain, filled in from reference TRBV9 and TRBJ2-5, reads DSGVTQTPKHLITATGQRVTLRCSPRSGDLSVYWYQQSLDQGLQFLIQYYNGEERAKGNILERFSAQQFPDLHSELNLSSLELGDSALYFCASTPYLSGWGQTQYFGPGTRLLVL.

The chain joins TRBV7-2 to TRBJ1-1; maybe TRBD1 (6 bases). Germline CDR1 SGHTA, CDR2 FQGNSA. Trimming cost V 5 bases and J 3 bases, with 22 bases left between them. CDR3 length: 17 amino acids. CDR3 region: CASSRDPRQAIYTEAFF. DNA of the CDR3: TGTGCCAGCAGCCGCGACCCACGACAGGCGATTTACACTGAAGCTTTCTTT. The full variable domain, rest sourced from reference TRBV7-2 and TRBJ1-1, is GAGVSQSPSNKVTEKGKDVELRCDPISGHTALYWYRQSLGQGLEFLIYFQGNSAPDKSGLPSDRFSAERTGGSVSTLTIQRTQQEDSAVYLCASSRDPRQAIYTEAFFGQGTRLTVV.

The V call is TRBV19, the J call TRBJ2-1, with D perhaps matching TRBD2 (6 bases). Germline V gene sequence: CDR1 LNHDA, CDR2 SQIVND (reference sequence). Trimming pared 5 bases from V and 2 bases from J, leaving 13 bases between. The CDR3 sequence is 15 residues long. The CDR3 DNA sequence: TGTGCCAGTAGTTTACCCGGGACTCCCTACAATGAGCAGTTCTTC. Its translation: CASSLPGTPYNEQFF.

The chain employs TRBV10-3 and TRBJ2-2; 7 positions agree with TRBD1. This CDR3 has 16 amino acids. Germline values: CDR1 ENHRY, CDR2 SYGVKD. J lost 1 base, V lost 0 bases, and 2 bases had no gene match. The DNA of the CDR3 is TGTGCCATCAGTGAGTCGAACAGGGGGAACACCGGGGAGCTGTTTTTT. Translation gives CAISESNRGNTGELFF.

The gene calls are TRBV30 and TRBJ1-2, with 10 bases identical to TRBD1. V shed 0 bases and J 8 bases; nucleotides not matched to a gene: 6. CDR1 and CDR2 (germline): GTSNPN, SVGIG (reference sequence). The CDR3 covers 14 residues. As DNA, the CDR3 is TGTGCCTGGAGTGTGCGGACAGGGGGATCCGGCTACACCTTC. It translates to CAWSVRTGGSGYTF.

The table lists this clone with a count of one. The CDR3: CASSRGDTQPQHF. The CDR3 DNA sequence: TGTGCCAGCAGCCGCGGAGATACTCAGCCCCAGCATTTT. The gene calls are TRBV7-9 and TRBJ1-5; D unclear. The CDR3 is 13 residues long. Germline V gives CDR1 SEHNR, CDR2 FQNEAQ (reference sequence). V shed 5 bases and J shed 6 bases, with 11 bases lying between them. Using reference TRBV7-9 and TRBJ1-5 for the parts outside the CDR3, the full variable domain is DTGVSQNPRHKITKRGQNVTFRCDPISEHNRLYWYRQTLGQGPEFLTYFQNEAQLEKSRLLSDRFSAERPKGSFSTLEIQRTEQGDSAMYLCASSRGDTQPQHFGDGTRLSIL.

This rearrangement joins TRBV6-7 to TRBJ1-2; D is possibly TRBD1 (5 bases). TRBV6-7 is an open reading frame whose function is uncertain. The CDR3 is 13 residues long. V dropped 3 bases and J dropped 4 bases, with 9 bases sitting between them. The CDR3 spells CASSYWGCYGYTF. The DNA for the CDR3 is TGTGCCAGCAGTTATTGGGGGTGCTATGGCTACACCTTC.

V gene TRBV28 combines with J gene TRBJ1-5; D is possibly TRBD1 (5 bases). The CDR3 contains 14 residues. Germline V lookup: CDR1 MDHEN, CDR2 SYDVKM. V was shortened by 8 bases and J by 1 base, with 12 bases between the two germline ends. CDR3 residues: CASQGVSSNQPQHF. The CDR3 DNA reads as TGTGCCAGCCAAGGGGTTTCGAGCAATCAGCCCCAGCATTTT.

V gene TRBV10-1 combines with J gene TRBJ2-4, with TRBD1 matching over 8 bases. Unmatched junction bases numbered 4, after V lost 2 bases and J lost 1 base. The CDR3 length is 16 residues. Germline CDR1 is WNHNN and CDR2 is SYGVQD (reference sequence). CDR3 loop: CASSEPGGAAKNIQYF. DNA for the CDR3: TGCGCCAGCAGTGAGCCAGGGGGCGCGGCCAAAAACATTCAGTACTTC.